This T cell receptor (beta chain) was recovered during a study of T cells in Graves' hyperthyroidism and ophthalmopathy. The CDR3 runs to 17 residues. CDR1 is ENHRY, CDR2 SYGVKD, per germline. V was pared by 6 bases and J by 0 bases, with 18 bases between. TCR beta CDR3 regions were amplified from RNA. Primed by the HTBI set, a first-round RT-PCR was run on the TCR CDR3. TCRdb re-analysed the multiplex PCR reads in MiXCR, keeping a single row per CDR3 protein. This table has tens of thousands of distinct CDR3 sequences, 54% appearing once. The source of this sequence is a man aged 18 to 35 with Graves' hyperthyroidism. This rearrangement joins TRBV10-3 to TRBJ1-3; tentative D call: TRBD1 (6 bases). The sample consisted of peripheral blood or thyroid tissue (not recorded which). The CDR3 loop is CAIRPQTGTISGNTIYF. The CDR3 nucleotides are TGTGCCATCAGGCCCCAGACAGGTACCATCTCTGGAAACACCATATATTTT.